These 5 T cell receptor beta chains came from one sample sequenced in a study of Ad26.COV2.S vaccination and SARS-CoV-2 variants. Treatment indicated: around 19 received Ad26.COV2.S at low or high dose, single or two shots; about five received placebo; per-sample allocation not given. Day 63 following the first vaccine or placebo injection was when the samples were taken. Some clones are missing from TCRdb's copy, which holds only in-frame ones; the method was immunoSEQ multiplex PCR. The table includes about 480,000 clones, approximately 90% detected once. This specimen consisted of peripheral blood, obtained in a trial of Ad26.COV2.S vaccine versus placebo. These receptors were taken from a person between 18 and 65 years old who received the Ad26.COV2.S COVID-19 vaccine or a placebo.

The V call is TRBV2, the J call TRBJ2-3; D not certain. Germline CDR1 and CDR2: SNHLY and FYNNEI. The CDR3 sequence is 13 residues long. V lost 6 bases to trimming and J lost 6 bases, with 13 bases between them. The CDR3 DNA is TGTGCCAGCAGCTCATTGGATGGGGATACGCAGTATTTT. Amino acids: CASSSLDGDTQYF. Full variable domain (outside the CDR3, taken from reference TRBV2 and TRBJ2-3): EPEVTQTPSHQVTQMGQEVILRCVPISNHLYFYWYRQILGQKVEFLVSFYNNEISEKSEIFDDQFSVERPDGSNFTLKIRSTKLEDSAMYFCASSSLDGDTQYFGPGTRLTVL.

This clone showed up just once. The CDR3 spells CASSPSLATQYF. CDR3 nucleotide sequence: TGTGCCAGCAGTCCCAGTTTGGCCACGCAGTATTTT. The chain carries TRBV12-3 or TRBV12-4 and TRBJ2-3; the D is unclear. This CDR3 has 12 residues. The ends were cut back, 5 bases at V and 9 bases at J, with 12 bases in the middle.

The chain joins TRBV7-8 to TRBJ2-3, with 8 bases lining up with TRBD1. CDR1 and CDR2 (germline): SGHVS, FQNEAQ. The CDR3 length is 13 residues. Trimming cost V 1 base and J 9 bases; bases outside gene matches: 3. CDR3 bases: TGTGCCAGCAGCTTAGGACAGGGGTACACGCAGTATTTT. This codes for CASSLGQGYTQYF.

The gene calls are TRBV5-4 and TRBJ1-1; no clear D gene. Trimming removed 0 bases from V and 5 bases from J, with 8 bases in between. CDR1 SGHNT and CDR2 YYREEE come from the germline V gene (reference sequence). The CDR3 has 13 amino acids. CDR3 loop: CASSLEGLTEAFF. The CDR3, as DNA: TGTGCCAGCAGCTTGGAAGGGTTGACTGAAGCTTTCTTT.

The table lists this clone with a count of one. V is TRBV12-3 or TRBV12-4 and J is TRBJ2-1; D remains ambiguous. V gave up 5 bases and J gave up 8 bases, with 10 bases separating them. This CDR3 contains 12 residues. The CDR3 DNA is TGTGCCAGCAGTCCCGGACCGTATGAGCAGTTCTTC. Amino acids: CASSPGPYEQFF.